A selection of T cell receptor beta chains follows, all from one sample in a study of technical replicates of blood from a handful of donors. This table comes from immunoSEQ multiplex PCR, and its TCRdb copy is limited to in-frame clones, with some not included. The sample consists of over 65,000 clones, 94% of them appearing once. The sample was T cells isolated from PBMCs. The receptors come from a human donor in good health. The conserved cysteine and the conserved F or W are not part of the CDR3 here.

j_call cdr3_length v_call cdr3_aa
TRBJ2-5 13 TRBV30 AWSVQAGHKETQY
TRBJ2-3 11 TRBV7-2 ASSFGDGRPQY
TRBJ1-1 13 TRBV10-3 AISELGGIRTEAF
TRBJ2-3 13 TRBV7-2 ASSQSGTVIDTQY
TRBJ2-7 12 TRBV4-1 ASSQSLGSYEQY
TRBJ2-5 13 TRBV9 ASSPRDRGVETQY
TRBJ1-1 12 TRBV14 ASSRLRGGTEAF
TRBJ2-3 14 TRBV11-2 ASSPSLAGAANTQY
TRBJ2-7 10 TRBV28 ASSLTGGEQY
TRBJ2-2 14 TRBV19 ASSPVGWANTGELF
TRBJ2-7 14 TRBV7-6 ASSPRPPDSSYEQY
TRBJ1-6 14 TRBV30 AWRPRPDRVDSPLH
TRBJ2-2 14 TRBV5-1 ASSLGPTEESGELF